This entry is about one TCR beta chain. The clone's antigen remains unknown. Qualities for individual bases were not recorded, and no much larger clone is one base off. Each collaborating institution followed its own protocols to collect whole blood in K2EDTA tubes. For TCRbeta analysis, collaborators shipped samples as frozen whole blood, isolated PBMCs, or DNA extracted from either of those sample types. After removal of 2 bases from V and 10 bases from J, the junction retains 4 bases not matched to a gene. CDR1 MNHEY and CDR2 SVGEGT were looked up in the germline V gene. Taken from cysteine to phenylalanine, the CDR3 has 15 residues. Here the CDR3 DNA is all that survives: 45 bases in frame from base 1. The sample is drawn from a study of blood T cell repertoires in COVID-19 (dated by TCRdb to about 2020). Study-wide context: Collaborator samples came from the United States, Italy and Spain and covered acute and convalescent phases of COVID-19. The material from the prospective study consisted of cDNA or gDNA derived from T cells, B-cell-depleted T cells, or PBMCs. The samples were drawn from the first 160 participants of the ongoing ImmuneRACE study and from 950 to 1,500 subjects provided by 6 global collaborators. Sample metadata almost always included a de-identified subject ID, COVID-19 status, age in years and sex. The dataset comprised deeply sampled blood TCRbeta repertoires from subjects exposed to, actively infected with, or recovered from COVID-19. Where HLA class I and class II types were available, the types were taken from metadata supplied by the sample provider, not from assay-based typing. The repertoires were made available in a free public database intended to serve as a resource for research on the immune response to SARS-CoV-2. Summary of the overall study and its limitations: The amount of clinical and demographic metadata varied by source and participant and was provided uncurated.

TCRbeta CDR3 regions were amplified from genomic DNA by means of the immunoSEQ Assay, a bias-controlled multiplex PCR. In the source study's methods: The number of nucleated cells in each sample was estimated from the amplification of reference gene primers within the assay. To quantify the absolute abundance of each unique TCRbeta CDR3 rearrangement, sequence reads were collapsed and filtered. For each sample, productive Simpson clonality was calculated as the square root of Simpson's diversity index over productive rearrangements. What TCRdb holds here is the immuneACCESS table cut down to in-frame rearrangements. Part of the clones is not present; checked against another copy, under half of the missing clones reflect an unresolved V gene, and the others are unexplained. V, J and clone size are taken as reported in that table, and D and trimming were inferred from the DNA itself. The sample table lists over 250,000 clones, around 86% of them with a count of one. Clones ranked in the top ten supply about 14% of the sample.

The chain uses TRBV6-2 or TRBV6-3 and TRBJ2-1; TRBD2 fits 14 bases in the junction. Specimen: peripheral blood. The clonotype was recovered from a human donor in a cohort sampled during active COVID-19. Here the CDR3 is given as CASSYRGLAGGEQFF. In nucleotides, the sequence is TGTGCCAGCAGTTACCGCGGACTAGCGGGAGGAGAGCAGTTCTTC.